What follows is one TCR beta chain and its context. The target antigen is unknown. Repertoires were generated with immunoSEQ multiplex PCR, while TCRdb's copy carries only in-frame clones and drops some. This table holds approximately 32,000 clones, more than 70% found once. The sample originates from a study of OX40 agonist ivuxolimab in advanced cancers. Study in general: Treatment of patients was with ivuxolimab, an agonistic anti-OX40 (CD134) antibody. Hepatocellular carcinoma, melanoma, renal cell or head and neck cancer occurred in dose-escalation patients. Males comprised 70% to 90% of the group, whose mean age was approximately 60 years (range about 23 to 80).

Overall study findings and caveats: Clonal expansion by week 6 occurred in CD4+ and CD8+ blood T cells (at 0.1 to 3.0 mg/kg).

This CDR3 is 17 amino acids long. J was trimmed by 1 base and V by 4 bases; bases with no gene match: 6. Germline CDR1 MGHRA, CDR2 YSYEKL. Sequencing was performed on CD4+ or CD8+ T cells sorted from blood, taken in a trial of the OX40 agonist ivuxolimab. This chain uses TRBV4-1 with TRBJ2-3, with 12 positions matching TRBD2. This receptor was obtained from an adult with an advanced solid tumor such as melanoma, head and neck, liver or kidney cancer. CDR3 bases: TGCGCCAGCAGCCCCAGGACTAGCGGGGTGGGCACAGATACGCAGTATTTT. It translates to CASSPRTSGVGTDTQYF.